The entry below describes one T cell receptor beta chain. In Cohort 3, a recovered donor had either two negative PCRs, clearance, or symptom resolution. The method was immunoSEQ multiplex PCR; TCRdb's version includes in-frame clones alone and lacks a portion of them. The sample shows roughly 240,000 clones, 86% of them seen only once. The data stem from a study of blood T cell repertoires in COVID-19. CDR3 length: 15 residues. V was trimmed by 4 bases and J by 5 bases, leaving 18 bases between them. CDR1 SGHDT and CDR2 YYEEEE come from the germline V gene. This sequence was found in a woman in her forties or fifties who had recovered from COVID-19. The sequenced material came from PBMCs or T cells enriched from blood (not recorded which). This chain connects TRBV5-6 to TRBJ2-5; tentative D call: TRBD1 (6 bases). The CDR3 sequence is CASSNRDRKIETQYF. CDR3 sequence (DNA): TGTGCCAGCAGCAACAGGGATAGAAAAATTGAGACCCAGTACTTC.